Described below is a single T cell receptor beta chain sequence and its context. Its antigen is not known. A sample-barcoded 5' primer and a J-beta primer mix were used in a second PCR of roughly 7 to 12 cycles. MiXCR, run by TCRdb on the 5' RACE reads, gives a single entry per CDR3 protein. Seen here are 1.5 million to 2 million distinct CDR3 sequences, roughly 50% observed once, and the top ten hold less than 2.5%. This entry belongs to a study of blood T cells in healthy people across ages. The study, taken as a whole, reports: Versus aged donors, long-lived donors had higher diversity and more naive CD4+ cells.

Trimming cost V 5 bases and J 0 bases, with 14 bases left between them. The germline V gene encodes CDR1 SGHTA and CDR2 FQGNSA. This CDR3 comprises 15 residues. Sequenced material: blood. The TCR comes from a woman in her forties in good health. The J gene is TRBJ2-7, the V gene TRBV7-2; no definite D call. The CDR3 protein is CASSRRSEVSYEQYF. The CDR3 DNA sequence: TGTGCCAGCAGCCGACGTTCAGAAGTCTCCTACGAGCAGTACTTC.